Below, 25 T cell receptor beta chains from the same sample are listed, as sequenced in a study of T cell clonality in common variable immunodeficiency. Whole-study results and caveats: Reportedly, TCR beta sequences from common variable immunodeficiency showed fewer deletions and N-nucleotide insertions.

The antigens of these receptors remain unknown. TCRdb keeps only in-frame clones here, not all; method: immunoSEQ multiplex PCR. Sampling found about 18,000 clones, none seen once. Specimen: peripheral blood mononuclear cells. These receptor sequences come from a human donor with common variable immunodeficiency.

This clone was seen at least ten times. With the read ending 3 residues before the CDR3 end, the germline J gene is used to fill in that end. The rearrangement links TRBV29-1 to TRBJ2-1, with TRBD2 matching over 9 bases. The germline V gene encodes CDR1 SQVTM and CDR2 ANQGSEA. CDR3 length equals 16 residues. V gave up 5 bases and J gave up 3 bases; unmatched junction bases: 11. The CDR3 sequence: CSVIPAAGGGYNEQFF. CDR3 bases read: TGCAGCGTTATACCGGCAGCGGGAGGTGGCTACAATGAG.

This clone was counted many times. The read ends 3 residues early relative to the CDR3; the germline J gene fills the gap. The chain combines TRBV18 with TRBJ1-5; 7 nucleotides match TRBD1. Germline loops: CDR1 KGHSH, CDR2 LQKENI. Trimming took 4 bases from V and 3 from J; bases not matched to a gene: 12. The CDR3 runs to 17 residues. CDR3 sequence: CASSQPGQGGLNQPQHF. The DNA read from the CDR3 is TGTGCCAGCTCACAACCGGGGCAGGGGGGCCTCAATCAGCCC.

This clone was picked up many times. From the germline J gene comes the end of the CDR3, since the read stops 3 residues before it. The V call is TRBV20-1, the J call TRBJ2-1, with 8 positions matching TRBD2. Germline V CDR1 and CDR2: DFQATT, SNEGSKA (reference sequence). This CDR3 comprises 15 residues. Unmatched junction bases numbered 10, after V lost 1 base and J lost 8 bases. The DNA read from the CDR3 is TGCAGTGCTAGAGTTTTAGCGGGAAGGAGGGATGAG. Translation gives CSARVLAGRRDE. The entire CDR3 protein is CSARVLAGRRDEQFF.

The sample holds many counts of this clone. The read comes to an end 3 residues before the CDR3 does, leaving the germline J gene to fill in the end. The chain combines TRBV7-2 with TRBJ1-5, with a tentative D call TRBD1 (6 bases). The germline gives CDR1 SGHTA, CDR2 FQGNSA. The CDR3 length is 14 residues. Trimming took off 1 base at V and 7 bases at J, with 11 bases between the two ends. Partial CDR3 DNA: TGTGCCAGCAGCTTAGAGGGGGAAGGGCAGCCC. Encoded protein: CASSLEGEGQP. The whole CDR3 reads CASSLEGEGQPQHF.

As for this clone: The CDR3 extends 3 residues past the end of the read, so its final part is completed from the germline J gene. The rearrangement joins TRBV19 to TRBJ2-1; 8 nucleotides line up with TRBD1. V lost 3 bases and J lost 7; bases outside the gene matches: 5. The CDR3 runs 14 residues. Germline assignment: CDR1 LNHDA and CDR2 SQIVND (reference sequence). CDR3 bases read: TGTGCCAGTAGTATTGACAGGGGTGGGAATGAG. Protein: CASSIDRGGNE. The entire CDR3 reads CASSIDRGGNEQFF.

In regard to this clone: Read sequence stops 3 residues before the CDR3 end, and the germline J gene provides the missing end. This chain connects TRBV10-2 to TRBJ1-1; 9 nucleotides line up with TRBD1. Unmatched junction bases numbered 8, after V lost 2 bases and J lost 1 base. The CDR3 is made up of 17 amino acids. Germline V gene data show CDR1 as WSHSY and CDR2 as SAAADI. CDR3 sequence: CASSEPRQGGQNTEAFF. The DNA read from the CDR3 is TGCGCCAGCAGTGAGCCGAGACAGGGGGGCCAGAACACTGAA.

CDR3 protein: CASSSARAGELFF. The sequenced part of the CDR3 DNA is TGCGCCAGCAGCTCGGCCCGGGCCGGGGAG. The chain recombines TRBV5-1 with TRBJ2-2; unclear D gene. The sequenced fragment ends 3 residues before the CDR3 boundary, so the rest is inferred from the germline J gene. Trimming shortened V by 3 bases and J by 6 bases, and 9 bases separated the two germline ends. The CDR3 is made up of 13 amino acids. Germline V gives CDR1 SGHRS, CDR2 YFSETQ.

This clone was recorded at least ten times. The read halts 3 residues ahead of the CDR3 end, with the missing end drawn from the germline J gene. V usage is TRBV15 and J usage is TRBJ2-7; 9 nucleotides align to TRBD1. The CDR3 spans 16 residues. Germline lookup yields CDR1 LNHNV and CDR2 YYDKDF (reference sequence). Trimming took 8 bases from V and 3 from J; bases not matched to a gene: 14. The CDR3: CATRDRVLPAYYEQYF. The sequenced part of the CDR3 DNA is TGTGCCACCCGGGACAGGGTATTACCGGCGTACTACGAG. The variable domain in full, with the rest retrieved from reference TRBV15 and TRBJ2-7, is DAMVIQNPRYQVTQFGKPVTLSCSQTLNHNVMYWYQQKSSQAPKLLFHYYDKDFNNEADTPDNFQSRRPNTSFCFLDIRSPGLGDTAMYLCATRDRVLPAYYEQYFGPGTRLTVT.

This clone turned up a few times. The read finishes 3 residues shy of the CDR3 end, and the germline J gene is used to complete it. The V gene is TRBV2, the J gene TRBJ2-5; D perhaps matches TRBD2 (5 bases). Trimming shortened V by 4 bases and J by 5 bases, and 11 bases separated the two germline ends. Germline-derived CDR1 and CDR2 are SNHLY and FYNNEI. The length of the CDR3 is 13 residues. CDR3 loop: CASSGGLGETQYF. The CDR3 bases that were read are TGTGCCAGCAGTGGCGGGTTGGGGGAGACC.

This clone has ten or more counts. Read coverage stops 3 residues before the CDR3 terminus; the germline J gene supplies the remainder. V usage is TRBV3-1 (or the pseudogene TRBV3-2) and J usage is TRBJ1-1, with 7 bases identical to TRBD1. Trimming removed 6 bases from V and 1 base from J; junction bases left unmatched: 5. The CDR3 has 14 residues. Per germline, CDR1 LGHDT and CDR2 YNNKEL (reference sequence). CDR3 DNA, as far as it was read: TGTGCCAGCAGTCGACAGGGACCGAACACTGAA. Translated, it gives CASSRQGPNTE. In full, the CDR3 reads CASSRQGPNTEAFF.

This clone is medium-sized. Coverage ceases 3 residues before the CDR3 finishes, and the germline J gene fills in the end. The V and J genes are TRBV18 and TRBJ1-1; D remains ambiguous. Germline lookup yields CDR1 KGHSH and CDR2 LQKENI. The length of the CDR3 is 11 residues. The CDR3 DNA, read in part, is TGTGCCAGCTCACCAGCGGCAGAA. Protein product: CASSPAAE. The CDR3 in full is CASSPAAEAFF.

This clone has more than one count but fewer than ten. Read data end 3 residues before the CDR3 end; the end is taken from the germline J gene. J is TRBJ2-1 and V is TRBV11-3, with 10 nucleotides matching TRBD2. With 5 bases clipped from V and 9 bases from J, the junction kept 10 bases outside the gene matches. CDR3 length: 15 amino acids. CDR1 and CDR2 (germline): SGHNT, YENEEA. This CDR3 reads CASSLDLAGVGEQFF. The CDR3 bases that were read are TGTGCCAGCAGCCTTGATCTAGCGGGAGTCGGTGAG.

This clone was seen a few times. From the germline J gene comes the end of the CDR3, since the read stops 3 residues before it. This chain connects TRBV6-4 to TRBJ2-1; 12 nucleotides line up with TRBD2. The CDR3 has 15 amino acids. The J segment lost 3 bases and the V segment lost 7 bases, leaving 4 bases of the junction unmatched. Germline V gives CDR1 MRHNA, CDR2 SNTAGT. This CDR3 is CASIRLAGDYNEQFF. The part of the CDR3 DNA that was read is TGTGCCAGCATACGACTAGCGGGAGACTACAATGAG.

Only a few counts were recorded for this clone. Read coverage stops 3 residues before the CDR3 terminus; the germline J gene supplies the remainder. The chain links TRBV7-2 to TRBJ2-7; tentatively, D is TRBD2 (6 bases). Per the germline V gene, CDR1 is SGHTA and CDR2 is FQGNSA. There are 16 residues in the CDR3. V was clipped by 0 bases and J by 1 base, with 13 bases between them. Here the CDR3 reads CASSLARGLESYEQYF. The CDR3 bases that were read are TGTGCCAGCAGCTTAGCCCGGGGACTGGAGTCCTACGAG.

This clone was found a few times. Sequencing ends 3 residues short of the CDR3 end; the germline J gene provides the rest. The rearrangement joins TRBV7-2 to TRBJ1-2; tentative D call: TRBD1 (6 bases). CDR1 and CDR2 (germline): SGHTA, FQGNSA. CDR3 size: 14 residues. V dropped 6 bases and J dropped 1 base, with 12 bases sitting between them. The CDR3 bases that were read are TGTGCCAGCAGTCCATCCAGGGGTAACTATGGC. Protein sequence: CASSPSRGNYG. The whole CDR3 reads CASSPSRGNYGYTF.

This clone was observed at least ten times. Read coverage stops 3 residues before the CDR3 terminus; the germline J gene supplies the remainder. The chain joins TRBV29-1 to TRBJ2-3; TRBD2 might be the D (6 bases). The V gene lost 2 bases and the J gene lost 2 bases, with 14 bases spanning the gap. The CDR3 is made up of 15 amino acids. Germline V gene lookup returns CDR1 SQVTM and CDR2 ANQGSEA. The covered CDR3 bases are TGCAGCGTTGAACATCCGGAGGGGAACACAGATACG. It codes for CSVEHPEGNTDT. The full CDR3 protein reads CSVEHPEGNTDTQYF.

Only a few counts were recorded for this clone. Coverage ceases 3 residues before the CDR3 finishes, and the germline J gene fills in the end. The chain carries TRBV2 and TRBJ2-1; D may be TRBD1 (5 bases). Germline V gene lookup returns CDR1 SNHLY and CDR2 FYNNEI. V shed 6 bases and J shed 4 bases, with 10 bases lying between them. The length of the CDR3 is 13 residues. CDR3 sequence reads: CASSAGLYNEQFF. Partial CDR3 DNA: TGTGCCAGCAGCGCAGGGTTATACAATGAG.

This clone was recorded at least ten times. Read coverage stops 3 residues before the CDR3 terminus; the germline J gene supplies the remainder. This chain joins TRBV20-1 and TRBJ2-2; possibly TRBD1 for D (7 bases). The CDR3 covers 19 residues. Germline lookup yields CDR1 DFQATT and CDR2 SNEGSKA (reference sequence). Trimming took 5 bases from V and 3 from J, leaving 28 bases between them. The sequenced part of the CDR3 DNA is TGCAGTGCTCCGTCCCCCGCCGACAGGGCGGGGTGGTACACCGGGGAG. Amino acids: CSAPSPADRAGWYTGE. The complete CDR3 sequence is CSAPSPADRAGWYTGELFF.

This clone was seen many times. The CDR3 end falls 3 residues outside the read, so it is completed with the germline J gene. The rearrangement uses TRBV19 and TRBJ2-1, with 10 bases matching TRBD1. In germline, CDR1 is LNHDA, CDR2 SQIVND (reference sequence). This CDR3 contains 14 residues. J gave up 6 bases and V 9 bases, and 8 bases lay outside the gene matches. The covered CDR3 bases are TGTGCCAGCATCCGGGACAGGGGTGCCAATGAG. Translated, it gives CASIRDRGANE. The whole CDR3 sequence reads CASIRDRGANEQFF.

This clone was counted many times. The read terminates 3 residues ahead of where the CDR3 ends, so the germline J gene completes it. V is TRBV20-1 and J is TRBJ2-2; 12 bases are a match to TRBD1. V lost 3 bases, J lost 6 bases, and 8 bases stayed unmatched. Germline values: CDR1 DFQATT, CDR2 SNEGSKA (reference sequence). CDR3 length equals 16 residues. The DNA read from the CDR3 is TGCAGTGCTAGGTTGGGGGACAGGGGGCTGTCCGGGGAG. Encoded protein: CSARLGDRGLSGE. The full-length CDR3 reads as CSARLGDRGLSGELFF.

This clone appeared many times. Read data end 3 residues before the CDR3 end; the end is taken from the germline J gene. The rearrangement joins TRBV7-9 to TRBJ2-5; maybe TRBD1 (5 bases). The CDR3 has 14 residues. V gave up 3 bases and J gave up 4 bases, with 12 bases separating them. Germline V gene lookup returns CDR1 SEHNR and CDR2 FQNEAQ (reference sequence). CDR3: CASSFSSGPETQYF. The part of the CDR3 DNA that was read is TGTGCCAGCAGCTTTTCGTCAGGGCCAGAGACC. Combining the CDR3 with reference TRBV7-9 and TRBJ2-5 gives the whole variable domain DTGVSQNPRHKITKRGQNVTFRCDPISEHNRLYWYRQTLGQGPEFLTYFQNEAQLEKSRLLSDRFSAERPKGSFSTLEIQRTEQGDSAMYLCASSFSSGPETQYFGPGTRLLVL.

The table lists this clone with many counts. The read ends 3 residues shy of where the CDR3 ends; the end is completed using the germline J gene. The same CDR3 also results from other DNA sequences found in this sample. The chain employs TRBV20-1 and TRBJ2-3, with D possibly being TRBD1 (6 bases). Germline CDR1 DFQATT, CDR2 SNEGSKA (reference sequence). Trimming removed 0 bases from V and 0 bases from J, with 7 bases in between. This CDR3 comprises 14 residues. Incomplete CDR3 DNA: TGCAGTGCTAGAGATCAGGGGAGCACAGATACG. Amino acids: CSARDQGSTDT. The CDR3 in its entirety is CSARDQGSTDTQYF.

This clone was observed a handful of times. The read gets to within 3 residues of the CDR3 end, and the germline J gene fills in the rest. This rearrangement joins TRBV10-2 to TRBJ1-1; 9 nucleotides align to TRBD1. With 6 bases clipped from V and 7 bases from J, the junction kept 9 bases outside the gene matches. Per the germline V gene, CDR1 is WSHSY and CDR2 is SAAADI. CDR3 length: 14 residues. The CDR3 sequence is CASSAQGASGEAFF. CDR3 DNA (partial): TGCGCCAGCAGCGCACAGGGGGCGAGCGGTGAA.

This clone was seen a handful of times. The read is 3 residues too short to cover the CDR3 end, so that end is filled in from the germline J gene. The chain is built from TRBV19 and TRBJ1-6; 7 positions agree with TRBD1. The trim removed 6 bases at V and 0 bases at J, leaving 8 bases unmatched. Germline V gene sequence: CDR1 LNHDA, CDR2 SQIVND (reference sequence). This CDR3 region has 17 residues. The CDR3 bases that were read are TGTGCCAGTAGGGGCGCAGGGGGGAGCTCCTATAATTCACCC. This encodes CASRGAGGSSYNSP. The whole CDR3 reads CASRGAGGSSYNSPLHF. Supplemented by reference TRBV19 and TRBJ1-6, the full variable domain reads DGGITQSPKYLFRKEGQNVTLSCEQNLNHDAMYWYRQDPGQGLRLIYYSQIVNDFQKGDIAEGYSVSREKKESFPLTVTSAQKNPTAFYLCASRGAGGSSYNSPLHFGNGTRLTVT.

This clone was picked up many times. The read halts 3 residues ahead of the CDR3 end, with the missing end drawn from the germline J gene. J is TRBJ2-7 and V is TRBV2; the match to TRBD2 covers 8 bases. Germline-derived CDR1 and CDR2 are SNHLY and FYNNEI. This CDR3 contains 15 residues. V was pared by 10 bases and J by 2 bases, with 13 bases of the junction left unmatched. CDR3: CATLFRTGGAYEQYF. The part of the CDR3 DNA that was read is TGTGCCACCCTTTTTAGGACGGGGGGGGCCTACGAG.